The present T cell receptor (beta chain) was sequenced within a study of T cell repertoires in cytomegalovirus infection. Study summary: A matching HLA type, together with CMV infection, was signaled by public TCR beta signatures. The study's findings and limits: The response measured ex vivo was dominated by TCR beta clonotypes (HLA-C-restricted and CMV-specific).

The germline gives CDR1 SNHLY, CDR2 FYNNEI. The CDR3 length is 17 residues. Losses at the gene ends were 8 bases for V and 4 bases for J; bases not matched to a gene: 16. TCRdb redid the calling of the reads with MiXCR, one entry per CDR3 protein. The table shows about 180,000 distinct CDR3 sequences, with 15% to 20% occurring only once. A word on this clonotype: Its antigen is as yet unknown.

J is TRBJ2-1 and V is TRBV2; 8 positions agree with TRBD1. The material sequenced was CD8+ T cells from PBMCs. This sequence originates from a human donor in good health (CMV status not recorded). Some clones in this sample may be carry-over from other donors' samples. The CDR3: CASGPGGAWGGYNEQFF. The CDR3 DNA follows: TGTGCCAGCGGCCCAGGGGGCGCGTGGGGAGGTTACAATGAGCAGTTCTTC.